This T cell receptor beta chain was profiled in a study of blood T cell repertoires in COVID-19. Study-wide context: The United States, Italy and Spain supplied acute and convalescent COVID-19 samples.

V gave up 7 bases and J gave up 7 bases, with 16 bases separating them. The germline CDR1 and CDR2 sequences are SGHVS and FQNEAQ. This CDR3 spans 13 amino acids. Enrolled through a virtual design, the participants were between roughly 18 and 90 years of age and came from approximately 25 US areas. The method was immunoSEQ multiplex PCR; TCRdb's version includes in-frame clones alone and lacks a portion of them. The sample carries about 360,000 clones, 88% recorded once. This receptor was taken from a woman aged 35 to 49 with acute COVID-19. The rearrangement links TRBV7-8 to TRBJ1-2; D perhaps matches TRBD1 (5 bases). The sample was PBMCs or T cells enriched from blood (not recorded which). The CDR3 nucleotides are TGTGCCAGCACCTGGAGGGACTTCTCTGGCTACACCTTC. This codes for CASTWRDFSGYTF.